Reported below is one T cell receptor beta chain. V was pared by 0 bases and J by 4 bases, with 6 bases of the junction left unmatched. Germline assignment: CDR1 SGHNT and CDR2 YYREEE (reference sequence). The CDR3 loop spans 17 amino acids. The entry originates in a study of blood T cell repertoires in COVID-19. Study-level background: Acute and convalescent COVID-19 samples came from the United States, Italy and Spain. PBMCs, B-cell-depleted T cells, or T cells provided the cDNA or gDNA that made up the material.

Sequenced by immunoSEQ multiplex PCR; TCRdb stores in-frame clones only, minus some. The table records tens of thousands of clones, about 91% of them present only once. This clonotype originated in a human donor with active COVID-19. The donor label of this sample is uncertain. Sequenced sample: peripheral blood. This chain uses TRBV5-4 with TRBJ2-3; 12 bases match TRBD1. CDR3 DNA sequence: TGTGCCAGCAGCTTGGTTTCGGGACAGGGGGCATCAGATACGCAGTATTTT. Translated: CASSLVSGQGASDTQYF.